These 13 T cell receptor beta chains originate from one sample sequenced in a study of T cell responses to AZD1222 COVID-19 vaccine. The data were produced by immunoSEQ multiplex PCR, yet TCRdb's version contains in-frame clones alone and is incomplete. Of some 150,000 clones listed, 82% are singletons. The source material was peripheral blood, sampled on day 0 of MenACWY control vaccination. The receptor set was obtained from an adult in good health.

The gene calls are TRBV2 and TRBJ1-6, with D perhaps matching TRBD1 (5 bases). This CDR3 has 14 amino acids. V lost 5 bases, J lost 7 bases, and 12 bases lay in between. Looked up from germline, CDR1 is SNHLY and CDR2 is FYNNEI. CDR3 coding DNA: TGTGCCAGCAGTCAAGAGACAGACAATTCACCCCTCCACTTT. This codes for CASSQETDNSPLHF.

CDR3: CASSLGRTSGGYNEQFF. In DNA, the CDR3 is TGTGCCAGCAGTTTAGGACGGACTAGCGGTGGTTACAATGAGCAGTTCTTC. The V call is TRBV28, the J call TRBJ2-1; TRBD2 matches 10 bases. The germline gives CDR1 MDHEN, CDR2 SYDVKM. V dropped 2 bases and J dropped 4; count of bases not matched to a gene: 8. The CDR3 has 17 residues.

A remark on this clone: The germline gene is not matched at one end of the junction; a read error may be the cause. This rearrangement joins TRBV6-4 to TRBJ1-2, with a weak D call TRBD1 (6 bases). CDR1 is MRHNA, CDR2 SNTAGT, per germline. This CDR3 is 12 amino acids long. Here the CDR3 reads CASSDSKTGCSF. In DNA form, the CDR3 reads TGTGCCAGCAGTGACTCGAAAACAGGGTGTAGCTTC.

The gene calls are TRBV6-5 and TRBJ1-1, with TRBD1 matching 9 bases. Germline V lookup: CDR1 MNHEY, CDR2 SVGAGI. The CDR3 has 12 amino acids. Trimming at V came to 6 bases and at J to 12 bases, leaving 8 bases not matched to a gene. The CDR3 coding sequence is TGTGCCAGCAGGGGACAGGGTAACGGGACTTTCTTT. Translating gives CASRGQGNGTFF.

This clone was counted once. V and J are TRBV11-1 and TRBJ2-2; D is tentatively TRBD1 or TRBD2 (6 bases each). The CDR3 spans 16 residues. CDR1 and CDR2 (germline): SGHAT, FQDESV (reference sequence). V was pared by 0 bases and J by 7 bases, with 15 bases between. The DNA for the CDR3 is TGTGCCAGCAGCTTAGCGCTGGCGGGGACAAACGGGGAGCTGTTTTTT. As protein: CASSLALAGTNGELFF.

The chain has TRBV27 and TRBJ1-6, with D possibly being TRBD1 (5 bases). CDR3 length equals 16 residues. CDR1 and CDR2 from the germline V gene are MNHEY and SMNVEV (reference sequence). V shed 6 bases and J shed 8 bases, with 20 bases lying between them. The CDR3 reads CASSLSGKTEHSPLHF. DNA for the CDR3: TGTGCCAGCAGCCTTTCGGGGAAGACAGAACATTCACCCCTCCACTTT.

There are a few counts of this clone. The V and J genes are TRBV11-2 and TRBJ1-5; D possibly corresponds to TRBD1 (5 bases). V lost 2 bases to trimming and J lost 5 bases, with 7 bases between them. Germline CDR1 reads SGHAT; CDR2 reads FQNNGV. The CDR3 sequence is 13 residues long. The CDR3 sequence is CASSLNRHQPQHF. CDR3 in DNA: TGTGCCAGCAGCTTAAACAGGCATCAGCCCCAGCATTTT.

The chain has TRBV28 and TRBJ1-6; 7 bases are shared with TRBD1. With V trimmed by 2 bases and J by 7 bases, 8 bases remained unmatched. The CDR3 contains 16 residues. CDR1 and CDR2 from the germline V gene are MDHEN and SYDVKM. The CDR3 spells CASSLPVAQGNSPLHF. The CDR3 DNA is TGTGCCAGCAGTTTACCGGTTGCACAGGGGAATTCACCCCTCCACTTT. The whole variable domain, remainder taken from reference TRBV28 and TRBJ1-6, is DVKVTQSSRYLVKRTGEKVFLECVQDMDHENMFWYRQDPGLGLRLIYFSYDVKMKEKGDIPEGYSVSREKKERFSLILESASTNQTSMYLCASSLPVAQGNSPLHFGNGTRLTVT.

The chain combines TRBV29-1 with TRBJ1-4, with D tentatively TRBD1 (5 bases). The CDR3 extends over 15 amino acids. Trimming pared 3 bases from V and 5 bases from J, leaving 16 bases between. CDR1 is SQVTM, CDR2 ANQGSEA, per germline. Here the CDR3 reads CSVEHPGLSNEKLFF. The CDR3 bases are TGCAGCGTTGAGCATCCGGGACTGTCAAATGAAAAACTGTTTTTT.

The genes are TRBV5-6 and TRBJ1-3; tentatively, D is TRBD1 (5 bases). Germline V gene data show CDR1 as SGHDT and CDR2 as YYEEEE. Between the trimmed V and J ends, which lost 6 bases and 0 bases, there was a span of 10 bases. This CDR3 region has 14 residues. The DNA for the CDR3 is TGTGCCAGCAACAGGAAGGGCTCTGGAAACACCATATATTTT. Translated: CASNRKGSGNTIYF.

The genes are TRBV4-1 and TRBJ1-5, with a tentative D call TRBD1 (6 bases). Trimming cost V 0 bases and J 2 bases, with 8 bases left between them. This CDR3 region has 15 residues. The germline gives CDR1 MGHRA, CDR2 YSYEKL. The CDR3, as DNA: TGCGCCAGCAGCCAAGAAAGGGGGGGCAATCAGCCCCAGCATTTT. Translation gives CASSQERGGNQPQHF.

The gene calls are TRBV29-1 and TRBJ1-1; TRBD1 aligns across 7 bases. This CDR3 is 13 amino acids long. V was pared by 5 bases and J by 0 bases, with 3 bases of the junction left unmatched. Germline V gene data show CDR1 as SQVTM and CDR2 as ANQGSEA. The CDR3 DNA is TGCAGCGTTCGGGACAGTTTGAACACTGAAGCTTTCTTT. This codes for CSVRDSLNTEAFF.

The V and J genes are TRBV12-3 or TRBV12-4 and TRBJ1-6, with unresolved D. V was pared by 1 base and J by 13 bases, with 8 bases between. The CDR3 runs 12 residues. The CDR3 coding sequence is TGTGCCAGCAGTTTAGGGACCCAGCCCCTCCACTTT. This gives the protein CASSLGTQPLHF.